This TCR beta chain is drawn from a study of T cell responses to AZD1222 COVID-19 vaccine. This clone is a singleton in its sample. The CDR3 covers 15 residues. CDR1 is SGHNT and CDR2 is YYREEE in the germline V gene (reference sequence). Losses at the gene ends were 0 bases for V and 3 bases for J; bases not matched to a gene: 4. TCRdb's table, derived via immunoSEQ multiplex PCR, lists solely in-frame clones and lacks some. The table includes more than 120,000 clones, roughly 90% detected once. The receptor was derived from an adult who received the MenACWY meningococcal vaccine as a control. The chain has TRBV5-4 and TRBJ1-1, with TRBD1 identical over 8 bases. Source: peripheral blood, taken 28 days after the second dose of the MenACWY control vaccine. The CDR3 spells CASSLGGQGDTEAFF. The CDR3 nucleotides read TGTGCCAGCAGCTTGGGAGGACAGGGTGACACTGAAGCTTTCTTT.